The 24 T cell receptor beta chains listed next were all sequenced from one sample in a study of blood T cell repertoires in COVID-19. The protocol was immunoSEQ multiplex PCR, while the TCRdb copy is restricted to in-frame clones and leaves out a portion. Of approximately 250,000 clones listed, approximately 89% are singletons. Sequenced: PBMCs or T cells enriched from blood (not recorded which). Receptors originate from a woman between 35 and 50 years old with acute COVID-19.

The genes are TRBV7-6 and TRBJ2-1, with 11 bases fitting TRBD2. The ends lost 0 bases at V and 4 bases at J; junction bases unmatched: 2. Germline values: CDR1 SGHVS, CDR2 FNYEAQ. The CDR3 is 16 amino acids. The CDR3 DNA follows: TGTGCCAGCAGCTTAGCCGGGACTAGCGGATACAATGAGCAGTTCTTC. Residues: CASSLAGTSGYNEQFF.

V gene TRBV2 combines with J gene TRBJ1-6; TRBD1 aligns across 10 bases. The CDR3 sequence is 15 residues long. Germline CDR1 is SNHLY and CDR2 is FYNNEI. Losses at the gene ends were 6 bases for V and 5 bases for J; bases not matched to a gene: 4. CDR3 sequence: CASRAGQGDNSPLHF. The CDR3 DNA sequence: TGTGCCAGCAGGGCCGGACAGGGGGATAATTCACCCCTCCACTTT.

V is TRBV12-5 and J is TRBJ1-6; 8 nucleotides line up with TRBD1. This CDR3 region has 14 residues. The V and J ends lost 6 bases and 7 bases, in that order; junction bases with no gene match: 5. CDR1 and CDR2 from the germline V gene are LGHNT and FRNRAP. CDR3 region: CASGLGQENSPLHF. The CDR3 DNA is TGTGCTAGTGGCCTGGGACAGGAGAATTCACCCCTCCACTTT.

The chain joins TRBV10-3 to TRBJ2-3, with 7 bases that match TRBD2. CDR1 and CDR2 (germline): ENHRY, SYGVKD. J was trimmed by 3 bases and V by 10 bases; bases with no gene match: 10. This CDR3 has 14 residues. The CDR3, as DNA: TGTGCCACCCAGTCGCGGGAGTTTACAGATACGCAGTATTTT. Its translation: CATQSREFTDTQYF.

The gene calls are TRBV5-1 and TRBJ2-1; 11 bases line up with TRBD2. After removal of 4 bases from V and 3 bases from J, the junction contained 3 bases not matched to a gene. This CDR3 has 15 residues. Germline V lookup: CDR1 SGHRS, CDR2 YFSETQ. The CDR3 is CASSSTSGSYNEQFF. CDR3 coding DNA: TGCGCCAGCAGCAGTACTAGCGGGAGCTACAATGAGCAGTTCTTC.

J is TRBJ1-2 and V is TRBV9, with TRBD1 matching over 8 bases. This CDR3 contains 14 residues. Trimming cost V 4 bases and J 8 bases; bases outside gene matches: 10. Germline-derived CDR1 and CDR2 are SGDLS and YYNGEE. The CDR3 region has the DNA TGTGCCAGCAGCACCCGCGGACAGGGCTGGGGCTACACCTTC. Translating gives CASSTRGQGWGYTF.

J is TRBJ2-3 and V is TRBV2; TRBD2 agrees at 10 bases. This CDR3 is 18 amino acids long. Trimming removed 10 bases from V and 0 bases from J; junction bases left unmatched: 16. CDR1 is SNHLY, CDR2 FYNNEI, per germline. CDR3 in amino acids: CATKEGTSGIPSTDTQYF. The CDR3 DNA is TGTGCCACTAAAGAAGGTACTAGCGGGATTCCTAGCACAGATACGCAGTATTTT.

In DNA form, the CDR3 reads TGTGCCAGCGTGGGACACTCCGTATTCACGGACCACTCTGGAAACACCATATATTTT. Its protein is CASVGHSVFTDHSGNTIYF. The chain is built from TRBV27 and TRBJ1-3, with D possibly TRBD1 on 6 matching bases. Germline V gives CDR1 MNHEY, CDR2 SMNVEV (reference sequence). With 8 bases removed from V and 0 bases from J, the gap between germline ends came to 26 bases. This CDR3 has 19 amino acids.

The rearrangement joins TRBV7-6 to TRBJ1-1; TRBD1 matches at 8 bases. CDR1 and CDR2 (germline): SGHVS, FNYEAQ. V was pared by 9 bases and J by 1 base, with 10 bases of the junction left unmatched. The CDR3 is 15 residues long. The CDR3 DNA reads TGTGCCAGTATCCAGATGGGGACAGGGAACACTGAAGCTTTCTTT. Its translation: CASIQMGTGNTEAFF. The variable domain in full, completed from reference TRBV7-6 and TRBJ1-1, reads GAGVSQSPRYKVTKRGQDVALRCDPISGHVSLYWYRQALGQGPEFLTYFNYEAQQDKSGLPNDRFSAERPEGSISTLTIQRTEQRDSAMYRCASIQMGTGNTEAFFGQGTRLTVV.

DNA for the CDR3: TGTGCCAGCAGCTTAAGAGGGGGAGCGAACACTGAAGCTTTCTTT. This encodes CASSLRGGANTEAFF. The V call is TRBV7-3, the J call TRBJ1-1; weak D call: TRBD1 (6 bases). The V gene's germline CDR1 is SGHTA and CDR2 FQGTGA. The CDR3 contains 15 residues. The germline V and J ends were trimmed by 1 base and 1 base, with 10 bases remaining between them.

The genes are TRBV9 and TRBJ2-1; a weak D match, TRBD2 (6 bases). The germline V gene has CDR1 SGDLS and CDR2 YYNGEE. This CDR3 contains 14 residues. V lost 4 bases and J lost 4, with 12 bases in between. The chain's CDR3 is CASSPRDFYNEQFF. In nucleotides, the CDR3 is TGTGCCAGCAGCCCCCGGGACTTTTACAATGAGCAGTTCTTC. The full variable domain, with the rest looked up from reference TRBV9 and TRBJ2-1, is DSGVTQTPKHLITATGQRVTLRCSPRSGDLSVYWYQQSLDQGLQFLIQYYNGEERAKGNILERFSAQQFPDLHSELNLSSLELGDSALYFCASSPRDFYNEQFFGPGTRLTVL.

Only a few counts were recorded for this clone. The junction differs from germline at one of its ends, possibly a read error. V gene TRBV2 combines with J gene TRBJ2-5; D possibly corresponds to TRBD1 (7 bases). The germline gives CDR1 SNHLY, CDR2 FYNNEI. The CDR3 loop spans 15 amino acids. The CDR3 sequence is CASSDPGGRQGTQYF. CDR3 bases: TGTGCCAGCAGCGACCCAGGGGGGAGACAAGGGACCCAGTACTTC.

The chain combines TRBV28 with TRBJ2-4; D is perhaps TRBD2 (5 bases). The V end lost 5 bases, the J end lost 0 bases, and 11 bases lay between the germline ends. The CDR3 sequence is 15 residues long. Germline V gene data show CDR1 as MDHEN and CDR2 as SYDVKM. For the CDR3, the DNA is TGTGCCAGCAGTAAAAGTAGCGAAGCCAAAAACATTCAGTACTTC. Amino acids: CASSKSSEAKNIQYF.

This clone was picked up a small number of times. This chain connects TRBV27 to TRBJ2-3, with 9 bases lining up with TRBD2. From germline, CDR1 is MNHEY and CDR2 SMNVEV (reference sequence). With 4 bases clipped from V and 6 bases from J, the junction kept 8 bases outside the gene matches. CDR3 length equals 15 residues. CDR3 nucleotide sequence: TGTGCCAGCAGTTCTCAACTAGCGGGTACCGATACGCAGTATTTT. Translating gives CASSSQLAGTDTQYF.

DNA for the CDR3: TGTGCCAGCAGCTTGGGACAGCCAACCTACGAGCAGTACTTC. Its translation is CASSLGQPTYEQYF. The V and J genes are TRBV5-6 and TRBJ2-7; the D gene is possibly TRBD1 (5 bases). Trimming took off 0 bases at V and 2 bases at J, with 9 bases between the two ends. The CDR3 length is 14 residues. Germline CDR1 reads SGHDT; CDR2 reads YYEEEE.

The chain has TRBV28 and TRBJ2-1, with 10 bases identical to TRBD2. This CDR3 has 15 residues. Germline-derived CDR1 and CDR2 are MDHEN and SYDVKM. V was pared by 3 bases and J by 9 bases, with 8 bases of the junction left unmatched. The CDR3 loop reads CASSFASGRTSEQFF. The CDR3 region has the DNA TGTGCCAGCAGTTTCGCTAGCGGGAGAACCAGTGAGCAGTTCTTC.

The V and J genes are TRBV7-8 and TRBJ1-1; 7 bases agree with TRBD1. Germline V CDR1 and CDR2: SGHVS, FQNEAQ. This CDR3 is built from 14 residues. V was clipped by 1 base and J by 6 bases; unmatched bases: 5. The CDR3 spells CASSLVRGWAEAFF. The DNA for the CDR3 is TGTGCCAGCAGCTTAGTCAGGGGGTGGGCTGAAGCTTTCTTT. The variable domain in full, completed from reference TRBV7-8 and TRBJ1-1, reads GAGVSQSPRYKVAKRGQDVALRCDPISGHVSLFWYQQALGQGPEFLTYFQNEAQLDKSGLPSDRFFAERPEGSVSTLKIQRTQQEDSAVYLCASSLVRGWAEAFFGQGTRLTVV.

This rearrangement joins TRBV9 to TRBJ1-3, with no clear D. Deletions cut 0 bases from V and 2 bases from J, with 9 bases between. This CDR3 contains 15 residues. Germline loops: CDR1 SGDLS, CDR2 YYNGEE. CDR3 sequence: CASSVDAQTGNTIYF. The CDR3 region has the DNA TGTGCCAGCAGCGTAGACGCACAGACTGGAAACACCATATATTTT. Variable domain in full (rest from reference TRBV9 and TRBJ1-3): DSGVTQTPKHLITATGQRVTLRCSPRSGDLSVYWYQQSLDQGLQFLIQYYNGEERAKGNILERFSAQQFPDLHSELNLSSLELGDSALYFCASSVDAQTGNTIYFGEGSWLTVV.

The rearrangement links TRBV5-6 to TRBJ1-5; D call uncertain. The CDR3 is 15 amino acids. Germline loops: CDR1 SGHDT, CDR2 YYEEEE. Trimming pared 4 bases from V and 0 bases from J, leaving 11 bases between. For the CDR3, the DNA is TGTGCCAGCAGCACGACATCGGCTAGCAATCAGCCCCAGCATTTT. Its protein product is CASSTTSASNQPQHF.

The DNA for the CDR3 is TGTGCCAGCTCACGGCTTGCAGTTGGCGGGACTAGTATAAATGAGCAGTTCTTC. Protein sequence: CASSRLAVGGTSINEQFF. This rearrangement joins TRBV18 to TRBJ2-1; the match to TRBD2 covers 8 bases. Per the germline V gene, CDR1 is KGHSH and CDR2 is LQKENI. The CDR3 totals 18 residues. Trimming at V came to 4 bases and at J to 7 bases, leaving 18 bases not matched to a gene.

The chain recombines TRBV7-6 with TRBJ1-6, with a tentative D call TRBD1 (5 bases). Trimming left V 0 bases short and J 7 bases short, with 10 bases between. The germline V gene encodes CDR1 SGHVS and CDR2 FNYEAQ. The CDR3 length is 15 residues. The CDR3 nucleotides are TGTGCCAGCAGCTTAGCGGGGCAGCTCAATTCACCCCTCCACTTT. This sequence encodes CASSLAGQLNSPLHF.

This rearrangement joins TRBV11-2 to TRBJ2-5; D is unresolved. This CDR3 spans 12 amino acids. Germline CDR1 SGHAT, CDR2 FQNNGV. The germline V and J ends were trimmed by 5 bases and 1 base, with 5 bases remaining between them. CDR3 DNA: TGTGCCAGCAGCCGAGTCCAAGAGACCCAGTACTTC. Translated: CASSRVQETQYF.

For the CDR3, the DNA is TGTGCCAGCAGCGTCCCGGGGAACACTGAAGCTTTCTTT. It specifies CASSVPGNTEAFF. This rearrangement joins TRBV9 to TRBJ1-1; D gene ambiguous. Germline V gene data show CDR1 as SGDLS and CDR2 as YYNGEE. The CDR3 contains 13 residues. Trimming cost V 2 bases and J 1 base, with 6 bases left between them. Filled out from reference TRBV9 and TRBJ1-1, the complete variable domain reads DSGVTQTPKHLITATGQRVTLRCSPRSGDLSVYWYQQSLDQGLQFLIQYYNGEERAKGNILERFSAQQFPDLHSELNLSSLELGDSALYFCASSVPGNTEAFFGQGTRLTVV.

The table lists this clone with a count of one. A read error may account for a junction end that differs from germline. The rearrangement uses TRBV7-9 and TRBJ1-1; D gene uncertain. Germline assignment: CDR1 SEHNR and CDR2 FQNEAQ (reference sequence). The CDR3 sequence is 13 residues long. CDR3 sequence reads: CASSVAPDTEAFF. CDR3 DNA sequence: TGTGCCAGCAGCGTAGCGCCAGACACTGAAGCTTTCTTT.